This T cell receptor beta chain was sequenced during a study of radiation and T cells in renal cell carcinoma. Worth noting for this clone: What it binds is not known.

There are 12 residues in the CDR3. Germline assignment: CDR1 LNHDA and CDR2 SQIVND (reference sequence). The V and J ends lost 5 bases and 4 bases respectively, with 9 bases between them. Whole-study findings and limits: Top tumor clonotypes rose in blood 2 weeks post-radiation, then contracted.

Assay used: immunoSEQ multiplex PCR; TCRdb lists only in-frame clones, some missing. The repertoire includes fewer than 200,000 clones, less than 90% of them detected once, and about 11% sits in the top ten. Time point here: blood 4 weeks post-SBRT, at nephrectomy. Treatment of the sample: 15 Gy SBRT to primary tumor, nephrectomy 4 weeks later. Radiation-treated patients gave blood at baseline, week 2 and week 4. The sequences come from blood, collected from a patient whose treatment included radiotherapy and nephrectomy. The TCR comes from a woman aged 45-60 years with renal cell carcinoma. The rearrangement links TRBV19 to TRBJ2-7, with no clear D. CDR3 loop: CASSFSKYEQYF. In DNA form, the CDR3 reads TGTGCCAGTAGTTTTTCGAAGTACGAGCAGTACTTC.